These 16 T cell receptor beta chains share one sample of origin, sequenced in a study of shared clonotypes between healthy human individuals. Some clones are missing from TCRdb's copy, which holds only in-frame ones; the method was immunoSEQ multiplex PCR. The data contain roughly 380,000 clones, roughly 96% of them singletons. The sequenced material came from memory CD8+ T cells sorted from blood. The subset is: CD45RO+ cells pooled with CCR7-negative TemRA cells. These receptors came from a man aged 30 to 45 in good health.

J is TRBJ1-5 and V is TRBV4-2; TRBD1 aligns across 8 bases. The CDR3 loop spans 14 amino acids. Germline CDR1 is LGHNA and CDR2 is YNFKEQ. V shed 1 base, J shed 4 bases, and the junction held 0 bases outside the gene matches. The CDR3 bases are TGTGCCAGCAGCCAAGGGACAGGGAATCAGCCCCAGCATTTT. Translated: CASSQGTGNQPQHF.

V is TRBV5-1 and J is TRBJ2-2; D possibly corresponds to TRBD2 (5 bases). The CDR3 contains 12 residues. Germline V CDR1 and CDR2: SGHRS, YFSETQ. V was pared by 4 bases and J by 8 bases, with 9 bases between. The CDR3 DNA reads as TGCGCCAGCAGCACTAGTTGGGGGGAGCTGTTTTTT. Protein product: CASSTSWGELFF.

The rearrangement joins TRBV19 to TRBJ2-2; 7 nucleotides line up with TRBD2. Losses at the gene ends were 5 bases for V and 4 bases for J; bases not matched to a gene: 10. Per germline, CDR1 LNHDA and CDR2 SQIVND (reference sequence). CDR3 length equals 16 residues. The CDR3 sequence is CASSLPSGSGTGELFF. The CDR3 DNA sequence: TGTGCCAGTAGTCTCCCTAGCGGTTCGGGCACCGGGGAGCTGTTTTTT.

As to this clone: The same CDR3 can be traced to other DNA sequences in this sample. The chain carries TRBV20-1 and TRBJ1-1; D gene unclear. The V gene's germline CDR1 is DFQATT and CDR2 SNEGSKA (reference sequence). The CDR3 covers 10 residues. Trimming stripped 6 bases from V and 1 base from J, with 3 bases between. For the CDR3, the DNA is TGCAGTGCCAGGAACACTGAAGCTTTCTTT. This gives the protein CSARNTEAFF.

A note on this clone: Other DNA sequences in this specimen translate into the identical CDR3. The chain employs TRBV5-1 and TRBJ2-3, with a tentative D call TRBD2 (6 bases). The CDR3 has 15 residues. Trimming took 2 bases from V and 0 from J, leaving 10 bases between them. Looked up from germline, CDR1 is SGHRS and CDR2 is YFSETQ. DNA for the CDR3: TGCGCCAGCAGCTTTTTAAGCGGGAGCACAGATACGCAGTATTTT. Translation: CASSFLSGSTDTQYF. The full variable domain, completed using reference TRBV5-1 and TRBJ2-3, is KAGVTQTPRYLIKTRGQQVTLSCSPISGHRSVSWYQQTPGQGLQFLFEYFSETQRNKGNFPGRFSGRQFSNSRSEMNVSTLELGDSALYLCASSFLSGSTDTQYFGPGTRLTVL.

The CDR3: CASSLGTGGTDTQYF. The CDR3 DNA follows: TGTGCCAGCAGTTTAGGGACAGGGGGCACAGATACGCAGTATTTT. The chain uses TRBV28 and TRBJ2-3; 10 positions agree with TRBD1. The CDR3 runs to 15 residues. From germline, CDR1 is MDHEN and CDR2 SYDVKM. The J segment lost 1 base and the V segment lost 2 bases, leaving 0 bases of the junction unmatched.

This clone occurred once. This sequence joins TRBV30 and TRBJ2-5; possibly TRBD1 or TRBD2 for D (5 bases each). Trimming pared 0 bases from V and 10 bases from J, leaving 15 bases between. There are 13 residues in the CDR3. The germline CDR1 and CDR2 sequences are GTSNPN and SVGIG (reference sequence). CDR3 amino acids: CAWSVRGVRNQYF. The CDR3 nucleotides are TGTGCCTGGAGTGTACGAGGGGTACGGAACCAGTACTTC.

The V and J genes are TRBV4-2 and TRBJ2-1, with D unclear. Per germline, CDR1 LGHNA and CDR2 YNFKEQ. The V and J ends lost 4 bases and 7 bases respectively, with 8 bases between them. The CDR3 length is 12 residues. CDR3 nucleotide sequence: TGTGCCAGCAGCCTTAGCCTTAATGAGCAGTTCTTC. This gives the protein CASSLSLNEQFF.

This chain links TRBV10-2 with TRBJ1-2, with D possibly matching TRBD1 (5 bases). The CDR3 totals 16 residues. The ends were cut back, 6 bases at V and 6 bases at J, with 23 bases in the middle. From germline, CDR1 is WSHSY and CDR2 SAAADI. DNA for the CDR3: TGCGCCAGCAGATTGGTGAGGGGTACGTCTCTCCATGGCTACACCTTC. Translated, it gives CASRLVRGTSLHGYTF.

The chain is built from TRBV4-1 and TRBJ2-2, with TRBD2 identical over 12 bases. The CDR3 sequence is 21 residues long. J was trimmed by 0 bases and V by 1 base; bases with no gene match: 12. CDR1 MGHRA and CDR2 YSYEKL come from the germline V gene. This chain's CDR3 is CASSQVGLAGRNRSNTGELFF. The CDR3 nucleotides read TGCGCCAGCAGCCAAGTCGGACTAGCGGGACGTAACCGCTCGAACACCGGGGAGCTGTTTTTT.

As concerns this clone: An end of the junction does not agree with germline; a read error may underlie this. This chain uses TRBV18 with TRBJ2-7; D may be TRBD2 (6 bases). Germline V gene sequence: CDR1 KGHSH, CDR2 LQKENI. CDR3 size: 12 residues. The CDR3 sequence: CASSPRLVAPSF. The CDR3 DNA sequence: TGTGCCAGCTCACCTAGACTAGTTGCCCCCTCTTTC.

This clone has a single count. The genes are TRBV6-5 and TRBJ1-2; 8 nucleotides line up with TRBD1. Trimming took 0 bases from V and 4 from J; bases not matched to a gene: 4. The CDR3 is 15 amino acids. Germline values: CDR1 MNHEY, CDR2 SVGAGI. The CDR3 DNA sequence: TGTGCCAGCAGTTACTCGACAGGGGAGGCCTATGGCTACACCTTC. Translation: CASSYSTGEAYGYTF.

This CDR3 is CAFRTGGRNTIYF. The CDR3 coding sequence is TGTGCCTTCCGGACAGGGGGGCGAAACACCATATATTTT. The genes are TRBV30 and TRBJ1-3; 10 bases fit TRBD1. This CDR3 spans 13 amino acids. Unmatched junction bases numbered 5, after V lost 7 bases and J lost 5 bases. Germline V gene lookup returns CDR1 GTSNPN and CDR2 SVGIG (reference sequence).

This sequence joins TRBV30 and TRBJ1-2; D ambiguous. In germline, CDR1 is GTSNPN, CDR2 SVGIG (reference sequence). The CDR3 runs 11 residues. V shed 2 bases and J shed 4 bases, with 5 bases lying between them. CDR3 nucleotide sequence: TGTGCCTGGAGTCAGAGCTATGGCTACACCTTC. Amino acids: CAWSQSYGYTF.

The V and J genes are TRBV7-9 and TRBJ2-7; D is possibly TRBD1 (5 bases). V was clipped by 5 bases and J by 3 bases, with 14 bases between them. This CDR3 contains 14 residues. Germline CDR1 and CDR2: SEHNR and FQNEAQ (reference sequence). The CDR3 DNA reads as TGTGCCAGCAGCGGAAGGGGCCTGTACTACGAGCAGTACTTC. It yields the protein CASSGRGLYYEQYF.

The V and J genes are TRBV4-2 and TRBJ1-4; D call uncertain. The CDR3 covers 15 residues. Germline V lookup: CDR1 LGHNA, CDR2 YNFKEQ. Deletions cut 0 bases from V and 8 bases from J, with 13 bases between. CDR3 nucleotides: TGTGCCAGCAGCCAAGATATGAGGGTTGGCGAAAAACTGTTTTTT. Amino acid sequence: CASSQDMRVGEKLFF.